A single sample is the source of the 16 T cell receptor beta chains below, sequenced in a study of blood T cell repertoires in COVID-19. Using immunoSEQ multiplex PCR, the repertoire was profiled, and TCRdb retains in-frame clones only, with some absent. The data contain more than 200,000 clones, around 88% of them singletons. The material sequenced was peripheral blood. The receptor set was obtained from a woman aged 25 to 45 with COVID-19, enrolled during active disease.

The chain couples TRBV6-2 or TRBV6-3 to TRBJ2-7; 8 nucleotides align to TRBD1. The trim removed 2 bases at V and 2 bases at J, leaving 8 bases unmatched. Germline lookup yields CDR1 MNHEY and CDR2 SVGEGT. The length of the CDR3 is 16 residues. The CDR3 nucleotides read TGTGCCAGCAGTTACGAGGACAGGGATCTAGCCTACGAGCAGTACTTC. Protein: CASSYEDRDLAYEQYF.

The chain recombines TRBV6-2 or TRBV6-3 with TRBJ2-1; TRBD2 agrees at 10 bases. The CDR3 has 17 amino acids. Trimming at V came to 0 bases and at J to 2 bases, leaving 4 bases not matched to a gene. The V gene's germline CDR1 is MNHEY and CDR2 SVGEGT. The CDR3 loop reads CASSYSLAGWAYNEQFF. CDR3 nucleotides: TGTGCCAGCAGTTACTCACTAGCGGGATGGGCCTACAATGAGCAGTTCTTC.

V usage is TRBV10-3 and J usage is TRBJ2-6; the match to TRBD1 covers 9 bases. Trimming cost V 3 bases and J 0 bases; bases outside gene matches: 6. The CDR3 consists of 18 residues. CDR1 and CDR2 from the germline V gene are ENHRY and SYGVKD. CDR3 in amino acids: CAISDRDRATSGANVLTF. The CDR3 DNA follows: TGTGCCATCAGTGACCGGGACAGGGCTACCTCTGGGGCCAACGTCCTGACTTTC.

V gene TRBV9 combines with J gene TRBJ2-3; TRBD2 agrees at 10 bases. Per the germline V gene, CDR1 is SGDLS and CDR2 is YYNGEE. Trimming cost V 4 bases and J 1 base; bases outside gene matches: 6. This CDR3 comprises 16 residues. CDR3 sequence reads: CASSPKLAGGTDTQYF. Here the CDR3 DNA reads TGTGCCAGCAGCCCCAAGCTAGCGGGGGGCACAGATACGCAGTATTTT.

The gene calls are TRBV7-2 and TRBJ1-5; no definite D call. The germline V gene has CDR1 SGHTA and CDR2 FQGNSA. The CDR3 is 13 amino acids. The V gene lost 3 bases and the J gene lost 1 base, with 4 bases spanning the gap. The CDR3 DNA is TGTGCCAGCAGCTTTGAGAGCAATCAGCCCCAGCATTTT. Protein sequence: CASSFESNQPQHF.

The rearrangement joins TRBV29-1 to TRBJ2-7; 9 nucleotides align to TRBD1. J was trimmed by 0 bases and V by 4 bases; bases with no gene match: 7. The germline V gene has CDR1 SQVTM and CDR2 ANQGSEA. There are 15 residues in the CDR3. The CDR3 sequence: CSVGVGQGISYEQYV. For the CDR3, the DNA is TGCAGCGTTGGTGTGGGACAGGGTATCTCCTACGAGCAGTACGTC.

This rearrangement joins TRBV29-1 to TRBJ2-7, with D possibly matching TRBD1 (5 bases). This CDR3 is built from 15 residues. CDR1 and CDR2 (germline): SQVTM, ANQGSEA. With 0 bases removed from V and 12 bases from J, the gap between germline ends came to 24 bases. Here the CDR3 DNA reads TGCAGCGTTGAAGATCTTAAGGGTGGGGCCAGCGAAAGGTACTTC. Protein product: CSVEDLKGGASERYF.

This rearrangement joins TRBV11-2 to TRBJ1-1; perhaps TRBD1 as D (6 bases). Per germline, CDR1 SGHAT and CDR2 FQNNGV. The V gene lost 5 bases and the J gene lost 2 bases, with 15 bases spanning the gap. The CDR3 spans 15 residues. The DNA of the CDR3 is TGTGCCAGCAGCCCCATTTACAGGGATAACACTGAAGCTTTCTTT. Protein product: CASSPIYRDNTEAFF.

This clone was seen more than once but under ten times. The chain uses TRBV19 and TRBJ2-1; maybe TRBD1 (5 bases). Germline values: CDR1 LNHDA, CDR2 SQIVND (reference sequence). This CDR3 is 14 amino acids long. V was clipped by 7 bases and J by 0 bases, with 10 bases between them. CDR3 in DNA: TGTGCCAGTAAGACAGCGAGCTCCTACAATGAGCAGTTCTTC. Translation: CASKTASSYNEQFF.

The chain carries TRBV24-1 and TRBJ1-2; D call uncertain. This CDR3 comprises 13 residues. Deletions cut 9 bases from V and 2 bases from J, with 12 bases between. The germline V gene encodes CDR1 KGHDR and CDR2 SFDVKD. This CDR3 reads CATGTGENYGYTF. In nucleotides, the CDR3 is TGTGCCACCGGCACGGGTGAAAACTATGGCTACACCTTC.

The genes are TRBV5-8 and TRBJ2-3, with D tentatively TRBD2 (7 bases). Per the germline V gene, CDR1 is SGHTS and CDR2 is YDEGEE. With 1 base removed from V and 1 base from J, the gap between germline ends came to 13 bases. CDR3 size: 16 residues. The CDR3 here is CASSLFSGGGTDTQYF. CDR3 nucleotides: TGTGCCAGCAGCTTGTTTTCGGGGGGCGGCACAGATACGCAGTATTTT.

The rearrangement joins TRBV15 to TRBJ2-2, with D possibly being TRBD2 (6 bases). Germline V gives CDR1 LNHNV, CDR2 YYDKDF (reference sequence). V was pared by 5 bases and J by 4 bases, with 17 bases between. The CDR3 totals 16 residues. The CDR3 loop is CATSPRLGPSTGELFF. CDR3 bases: TGTGCCACCAGCCCCCGACTAGGCCCCTCCACCGGGGAGCTGTTTTTT.

The rearrangement joins TRBV28 to TRBJ1-2; no clear D. CDR1 and CDR2 (germline): MDHEN, SYDVKM. The ends were cut back, 6 bases at V and 7 bases at J, with 9 bases in the middle. The CDR3 contains 11 residues. DNA of the CDR3: TGTGCCAGCAGACCGGACTTTGGCTACACCTTC. Translated: CASRPDFGYTF.

The rearrangement links TRBV7-2 to TRBJ1-3; 8 nucleotides match TRBD1. V lost 5 bases to trimming and J lost 3 bases; unmatched junction nucleotides: 9. The CDR3 runs 16 residues. Germline loops: CDR1 SGHTA, CDR2 FQGNSA. The CDR3 loop reads CASSPSQGAVGNTIYF. DNA of the CDR3: TGTGCCAGCAGCCCATCGCAGGGGGCGGTTGGAAACACCATATATTTT.

The chain carries TRBV10-3 and TRBJ2-3, with TRBD2 as a possible D gene (6 bases). The CDR3 is 15 amino acids. Germline CDR1 is ENHRY and CDR2 is SYGVKD. Trimming shortened V by 1 base and J by 5 bases, and 13 bases separated the two germline ends. The CDR3 DNA is TGTGCCATCAGTGAGTTCGGGAGTGGTGAAGATACGCAGTATTTT. Residues: CAISEFGSGEDTQYF.

The V gene is TRBV6-4, the J gene TRBJ1-2; 8 bases are shared with TRBD1. Germline lookup yields CDR1 MRHNA and CDR2 SNTAGT. J was trimmed by 9 bases and V by 6 bases; bases with no gene match: 12. The CDR3 runs to 14 residues. Written as DNA, the CDR3 is TGTGCCAGCAGCGTGGACAGGGAGCTAGGTAGCTACACCTTC. Translated, it gives CASSVDRELGSYTF.